The present T cell receptor (beta chain) was sequenced within a study of blood T cell repertoires in COVID-19. TCRdb's copy holds only in-frame clones and misses some; the assay was immunoSEQ multiplex PCR. Of approximately 350,000 clones detected, 70% to 90% appear once; the ten largest clones hold roughly 1.2%. The TCR comes from a middle-aged man with acute or convalescent COVID-19. The sequenced sample consisted of peripheral blood.

The CDR3 DNA is TGTGCCATCAGCAGGACAGGGGGCAGTCAGCCCCAGCATTTT. This translates into CAISRTGGSQPQHF. The chain combines TRBV10-3 with TRBJ1-5; TRBD1 agrees at 11 bases. Trimming cost V 6 bases and J 6 bases; bases outside gene matches: 4. The germline V gene encodes CDR1 ENHRY and CDR2 SYGVKD. This CDR3 is built from 14 residues.